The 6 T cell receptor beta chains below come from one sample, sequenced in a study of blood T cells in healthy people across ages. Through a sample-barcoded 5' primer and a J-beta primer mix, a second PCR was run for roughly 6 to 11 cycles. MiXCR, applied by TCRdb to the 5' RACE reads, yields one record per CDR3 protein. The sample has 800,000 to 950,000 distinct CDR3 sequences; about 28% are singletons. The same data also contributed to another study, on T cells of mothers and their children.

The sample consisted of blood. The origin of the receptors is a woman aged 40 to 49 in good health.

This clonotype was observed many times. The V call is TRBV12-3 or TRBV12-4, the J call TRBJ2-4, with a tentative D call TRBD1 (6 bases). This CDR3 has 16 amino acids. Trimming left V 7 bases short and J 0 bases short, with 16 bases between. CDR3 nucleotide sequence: TGTGCCAGCACCGAACAGGGCGCACTAGCCAAAAACATTCAGTACTTC. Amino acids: CASTEQGALAKNIQYF.

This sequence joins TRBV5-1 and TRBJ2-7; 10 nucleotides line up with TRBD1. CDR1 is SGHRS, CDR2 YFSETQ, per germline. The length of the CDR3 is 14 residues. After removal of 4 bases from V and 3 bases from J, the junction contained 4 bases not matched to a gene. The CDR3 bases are TGCGCCAGCAGCGCATGGACAGGGGGCTACGAGCAGTACTTC. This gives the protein CASSAWTGGYEQYF. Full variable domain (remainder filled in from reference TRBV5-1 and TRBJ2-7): KAGVTQTPRYLIKTRGQQVTLSCSPISGHRSVSWYQQTPGQGLQFLFEYFSETQRNKGNFPGRFSGRQFSNSRSEMNVSTLELGDSALYLCASSAWTGGYEQYFGPGTRLTVT.

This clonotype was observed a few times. The CDR3 loop reads CASSQKLQDGYTF. CDR3 nucleotide sequence: TGCGCCAGCAGCCAAAAGTTGCAGGATGGCTACACCTTC. The rearrangement uses TRBV4-1 and TRBJ1-2; D not certain. V lost 2 bases and J lost 6, with 10 bases in between. The V gene's germline CDR1 is MGHRA and CDR2 YSYEKL. The CDR3 totals 13 residues.

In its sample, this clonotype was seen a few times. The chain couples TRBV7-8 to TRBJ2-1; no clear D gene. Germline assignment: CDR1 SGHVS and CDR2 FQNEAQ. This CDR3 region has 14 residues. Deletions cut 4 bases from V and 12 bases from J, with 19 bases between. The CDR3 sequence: CASSSLGSRMVQFF. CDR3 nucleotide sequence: TGTGCCAGCAGCTCCCTCGGCTCCCGCATGGTGCAGTTCTTC.

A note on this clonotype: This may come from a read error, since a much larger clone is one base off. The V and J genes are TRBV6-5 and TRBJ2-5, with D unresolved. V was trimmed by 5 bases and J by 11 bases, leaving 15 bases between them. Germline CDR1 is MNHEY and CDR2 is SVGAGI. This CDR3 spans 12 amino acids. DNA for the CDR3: TGTGCCAGCAGTCAAAAGGTGAATGAGCAGTACTTC. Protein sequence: CASSQKVNEQYF.

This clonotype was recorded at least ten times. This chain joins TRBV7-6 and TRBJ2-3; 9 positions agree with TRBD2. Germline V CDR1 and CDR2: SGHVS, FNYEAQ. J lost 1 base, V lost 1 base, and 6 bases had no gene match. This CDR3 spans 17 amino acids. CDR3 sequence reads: CASSLGPAGGGTDTQYF. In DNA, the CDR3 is TGTGCCAGCAGCTTAGGCCCAGCGGGGGGAGGCACAGATACGCAGTATTTT.